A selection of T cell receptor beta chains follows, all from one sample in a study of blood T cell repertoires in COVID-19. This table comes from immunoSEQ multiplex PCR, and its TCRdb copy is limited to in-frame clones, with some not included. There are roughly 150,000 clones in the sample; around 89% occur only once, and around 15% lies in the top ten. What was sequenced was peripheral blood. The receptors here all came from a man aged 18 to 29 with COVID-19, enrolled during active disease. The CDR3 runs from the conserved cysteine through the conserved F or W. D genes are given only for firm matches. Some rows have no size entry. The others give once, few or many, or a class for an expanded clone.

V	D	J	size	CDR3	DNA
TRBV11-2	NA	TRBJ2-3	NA	CASGRGARGGTQYF	TGTGCCAGTGGCCGTGGCGCCCGAGGGGGTACGCAGTATTTT
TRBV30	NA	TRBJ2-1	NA	CAWGDSPYNEQFF	TGTGCCTGGGGCGACAGCCCCTACAATGAGCAGTTCTTC
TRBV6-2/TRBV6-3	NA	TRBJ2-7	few	CASSYDSHSYEQYF	TGTGCCAGCAGTTACGATAGCCACTCCTACGAGCAGTACTTC
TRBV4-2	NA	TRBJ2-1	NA	CASGSGVSGNEQFF	TGTGCCAGCGGATCGGGTGTTAGCGGCAATGAGCAGTTCTTC
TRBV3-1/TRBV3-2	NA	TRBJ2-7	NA	CASSQEGGPTYEQYF	TGTGCCAGCAGCCAAGAAGGAGGCCCTACCTACGAGCAGTACTTC
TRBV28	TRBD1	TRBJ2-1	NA	CASSTGGGDEQFF	TGTGCCAGTTCTACAGGGGGAGGAGATGAGCAGTTCTTC
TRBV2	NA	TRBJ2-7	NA	CATGGQPYEQYF	TGTGCCACCGGGGGACAGCCCTACGAGCAGTACTTC
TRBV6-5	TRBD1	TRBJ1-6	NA	CASRGRKGQAPLIHF	TGTGCCAGCAGGGGGAGAAAGGGACAGGCCCCTCTAATCCACTTT
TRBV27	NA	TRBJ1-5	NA	CASSLRAGNQPQHF	TGTGCCAGCAGTTTAAGGGCAGGGAATCAGCCCCAGCATTTT
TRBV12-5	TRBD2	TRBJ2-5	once	CASGFRGISGTSGGETQYF	TGTGCTAGTGGTTTCAGAGGAATCTCCGGGACTAGCGGGGGAGAGACCCAGTACTTC
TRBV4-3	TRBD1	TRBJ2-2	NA	CASSQAGTGRGELFF	TGCGCCAGCAGCCAGGCCGGGACAGGAAGGGGGGAGCTGTTTTTT
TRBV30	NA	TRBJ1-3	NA	CAWSYWSPGSGNTIYF	TGTGCCTGGAGTTATTGGAGTCCTGGCTCTGGAAACACCATATATTTT
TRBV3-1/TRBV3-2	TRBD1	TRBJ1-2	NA	CASSQGTGGTRGYTF	TGTGCCAGCAGCCAAGGAACAGGGGGAACTAGAGGCTACACCTTC
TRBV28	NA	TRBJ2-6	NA	CASMRGLGGSGANVLTF	TGTGCCAGCATGAGGGGACTGGGGGGCTCTGGGGCCAACGTCCTGACTTTC
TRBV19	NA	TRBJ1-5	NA	CASTRGREGQPQHF	TGTGCCAGTACACGGGGCAGGGAGGGTCAGCCCCAGCATTTT
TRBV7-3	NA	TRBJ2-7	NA	CASSLRVSGNGSYEQYF	TGTGCCAGCAGCTTAAGAGTCTCGGGGAATGGATCCTACGAGCAGTACTTC
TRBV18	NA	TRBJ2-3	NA	CASSPTATRPTDTQYF	TGTGCCAGCTCACCGACAGCAACAAGACCCACAGATACGCAGTATTTT
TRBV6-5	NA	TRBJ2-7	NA	CASSPPLTGVYEQYF	TGTGCCAGCAGCCCCCCACTCACGGGGGTCTACGAGCAGTACTTC
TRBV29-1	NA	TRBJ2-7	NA	CSVRERSYEQYF	TGCAGCGTTCGGGAGCGCTCCTACGAGCAGTACTTC
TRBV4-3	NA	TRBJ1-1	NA	CASSSGGSTEAFF	TGCGCCAGCAGCTCGGGAGGGAGCACTGAAGCTTTCTTT
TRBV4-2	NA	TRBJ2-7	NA	CASSAGAGETYEQYF	TGTGCCAGCAGCGCAGGGGCGGGAGAGACTTACGAGCAGTACTTC
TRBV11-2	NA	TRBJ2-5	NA	CASSLNKLGAQETQYF	TGTGCCAGCAGCCTAAATAAGCTGGGGGCCCAAGAGACCCAGTACTTC
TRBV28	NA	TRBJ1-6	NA	CASSLSGGSPLHF	TGTGCCAGCAGTTTAAGTGGGGGCTCACCCCTCCACTTT
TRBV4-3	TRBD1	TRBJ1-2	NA	CASSLAGTGMYTF	TGCGCCAGCAGCCTAGCCGGGACAGGGATGTACACCTTC
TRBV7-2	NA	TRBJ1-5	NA	CASSLVRVGQPQHF	TGTGCCAGCAGCTTAGTGAGGGTGGGTCAGCCCCAGCATTTT
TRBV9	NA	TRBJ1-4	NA	CASSGMRGSTNEKLFF	TGTGCCAGCAGCGGGATGCGGGGATCAACTAATGAAAAACTGTTTTTT
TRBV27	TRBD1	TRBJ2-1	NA	CASSPGQGREQFF	TGTGCCAGCAGCCCCGGACAGGGGCGTGAGCAGTTCTTC
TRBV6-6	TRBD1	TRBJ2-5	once	CASRPPGTVETQYF	TGTGCCAGCAGGCCCCCGGGGACAGTGGAGACCCAGTACTTC
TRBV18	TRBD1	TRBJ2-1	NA	CASSPQGAQGEQFF	TGTGCCAGCTCACCACAGGGGGCCCAGGGTGAGCAGTTCTTC
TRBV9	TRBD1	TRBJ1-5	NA	CASSVSGGNQPQHF	TGTGCCAGCAGCGTGTCAGGGGGAAATCAGCCCCAGCATTTT
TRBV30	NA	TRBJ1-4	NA	CAWGPATEPEKLLF	TGTGCCTGGGGCCCCGCGACAGAACCAGAAAAACTGCTTTTT
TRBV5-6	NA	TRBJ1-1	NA	CASSFGTGRTEAFF	TGTGCCAGCAGCTTCGGTACAGGCCGGACTGAAGCTTTCTTT
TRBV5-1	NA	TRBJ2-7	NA	CASSQGDRRAYEQYF	TGCGCCAGCAGCCAAGGGGATCGCAGGGCGTACGAGCAGTACTTC
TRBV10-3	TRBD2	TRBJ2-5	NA	CAMVAGGVKTQYF	TGTGCCATGGTAGCGGGAGGGGTAAAGACCCAGTACTTC
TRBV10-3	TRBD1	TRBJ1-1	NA	CATTQGAGGNTEAFF	TGTGCCACCACACAGGGGGCTGGGGGTAACACTGAAGCTTTCTTT
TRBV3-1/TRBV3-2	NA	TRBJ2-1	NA	CASSQDERSHNEQFF	TGTGCCAGCAGCCAAGATGAGCGGAGCCACAATGAGCAGTTCTTC
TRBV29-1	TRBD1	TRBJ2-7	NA	CSVVQGLTYEQYF	TGCAGCGTTGTACAGGGGCTAACCTACGAGCAGTACTTC
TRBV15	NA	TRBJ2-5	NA	CATSTELLPGTQYF	TGTGCCACCAGCACAGAACTCCTTCCCGGGACCCAGTACTTC
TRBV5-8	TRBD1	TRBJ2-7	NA	CASSFTSGTAYEQYF	TGTGCCAGCAGCTTTACTTCCGGGACAGCCTACGAGCAGTACTTC
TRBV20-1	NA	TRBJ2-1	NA	CSARREQFF	TGCAGTGCTCGGCGGGAGCAGTTCTTC
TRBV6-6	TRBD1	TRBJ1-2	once	CASSSRGQAIYGYTF	TGTGCCAGCAGTTCACGTGGACAGGCAATCTATGGCTACACCTTC
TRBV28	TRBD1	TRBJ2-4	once	CASSTQPQIRQGAKNIQYF	TGTGCCAGCAGTACCCAACCTCAGATCCGACAGGGGGCCAAAAACATTCAGTACTTC
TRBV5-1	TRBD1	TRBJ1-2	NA	CASSPYEDRGGGYTF	TGCGCCAGCAGCCCCTACGAGGACAGGGGAGGTGGCTACACCTTC
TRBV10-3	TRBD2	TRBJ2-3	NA	CAISESEASGATDTQYF	TGTGCCATCAGTGAGTCTGAGGCTAGCGGGGCCACAGATACGCAGTATTTT
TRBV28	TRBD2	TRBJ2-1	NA	CASREQSGTEQFF	TGTGCCAGCAGGGAACAGAGCGGGACCGAGCAGTTCTTC
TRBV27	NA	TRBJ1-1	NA	CASSPYGGGGNTEAFF	TGTGCCAGCAGTCCGTATGGGGGAGGGGGTAACACTGAAGCTTTCTTT
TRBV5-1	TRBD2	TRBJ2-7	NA	CASSSATSGRSYEQYF	TGCGCCAGCAGCTCGGCGACTAGCGGGAGGTCCTACGAGCAGTACTTC
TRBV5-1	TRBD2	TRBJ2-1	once	CASSTRTSRNEQFF	TGCGCCAGCAGCACCAGGACTAGTCGCAATGAGCAGTTCTTC
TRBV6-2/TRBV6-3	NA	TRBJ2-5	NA	CASSLRQETQYF	TGTGCCAGCAGTCTCCGCCAAGAGACCCAGTACTTC
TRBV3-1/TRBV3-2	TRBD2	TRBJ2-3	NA	CASSQAGLAGGRTQYF	TGTGCCAGCAGCCAAGCTGGACTAGCGGGAGGTCGCACGCAGTATTTT
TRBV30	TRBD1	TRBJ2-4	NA	CAWSASPGQEAGKNIQYF	TGTGCCTGGAGTGCCTCCCCGGGACAGGAGGCGGGCAAAAACATTCAGTACTTC
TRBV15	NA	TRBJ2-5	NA	CATSRGQGGTQYF	TGTGCCACCAGCAGAGGTCAGGGGGGGACCCAGTACTTC
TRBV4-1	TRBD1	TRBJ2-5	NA	CASSHRHRDSQETQYF	TGCGCCAGCAGCCACCGCCACCGGGACAGCCAAGAGACCCAGTACTTC
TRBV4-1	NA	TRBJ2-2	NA	CASSQAQGVGNGELFF	TGCGCCAGCAGCCAAGCGCAGGGCGTTGGAAACGGGGAGCTGTTTTTT
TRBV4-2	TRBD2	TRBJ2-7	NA	CASSQEAGGPYEQYF	TGTGCCAGCAGCCAAGAAGCGGGAGGGCCGTACGAGCAGTACTTC
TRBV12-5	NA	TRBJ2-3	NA	CASGGVEGSGSDTQYF	TGTGCTAGTGGAGGGGTGGAGGGAAGTGGATCAGATACGCAGTATTTT
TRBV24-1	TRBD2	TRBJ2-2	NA	CATRAGLNTGELFF	TGTGCCACCAGAGCGGGACTTAACACCGGGGAGCTGTTTTTT
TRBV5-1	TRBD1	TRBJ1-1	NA	CATGTGDTEAFF	TGCGCCACCGGGACAGGGGACACTGAAGCTTTCTTT
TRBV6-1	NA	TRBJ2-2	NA	CASSEFLTGWSGELFF	TGTGCCAGCAGTGAATTCTTGACAGGTTGGAGCGGGGAGCTGTTTTTT
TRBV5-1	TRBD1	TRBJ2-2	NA	CASSPLGTGSRNTGELFF	TGCGCCAGCAGCCCCCTGGGGACAGGGTCCCGGAACACCGGGGAGCTGTTTTTT